This T cell receptor (beta chain) was captured in a study of cytomegalovirus exposure and HLA in healthy donors (dated by TCRdb to the late 2010s). Background on the whole study: In an earlier analysis of approximately 500 of the donors, 276 Gb of sequence data and 90 million to 120 million unique TCR beta sequences from about 180 million T cells were reported. About 310 gigabases of sequencing data and approximately 84 million unique TCR sequences were included in an early release covering about 600 HLA-typed donors. Among the roughly 400 genotyped donors, about 85% belonged to the genetic ancestry cluster associated with self-reported Caucasian donors. The study was designed to test whether signatures of past pathogen exposure could be identified by cataloging public T cell receptors. The study used immunosequencing to profile the T cell repertoires of approximately 630 subjects and linked those repertoires to cytomegalovirus serostatus. Besides the first cohort of hundreds of subjects, a separate validation cohort made up of some 110 different subjects was used. The study combined high-throughput TCR immunosequencing, statistical association of individual TCRs with disease status, and machine learning to predict cytomegalovirus infection status. A later analysis re-analyzed previously published TCR beta repertoires from 666 donors and added high-resolution HLA genotyping to study TCR occurrence patterns. Rather than drawing on any new phenotypic data, the later analysis identified candidate immune exposures from TCR beta sequences and the way those sequences occurred across donors. An earlier analysis of approximately 500 of the donors applied high-throughput TCR beta sequencing to assess whether each TCR beta V gene segment acted as functional or pseudogenic. Alongside the repertoire data, information on donor age, sex, ethnicity and CMV serostatus was compiled. In a later genetic analysis, genome-wide SNP genotypes for about 55% of the 666 donors were used, and that subset was treated as a discovery cohort. Every repertoire in the discovery cohort had been generated on one and the same sequencing platform. Class I and class II HLA loci were covered by the typing at four-digit resolution. The number of donors typed differed by locus, with roughly 620-640 for A, B, C, DRB1 and DQB1, approximately 500 for DQA1, about 610 for DPA1, and over 400 for DPB1. Four or five DR-DQ haplotypes were handled as single units for association and clustering because linkage in the cohort was strong. Among some 400 genotyped donors of the cohort, an average of 235,054 unique TCR beta nucleotide sequences were sequenced per donor, roughly 18% of them non-productive.

The germline ends are 18 bases apart after V is trimmed by 6 bases and J by 0 bases. CDR1 and CDR2 are drawn from the germline V gene: MDHEN, SYDVKM. The CDR3 numbers 17 residues from cysteine through phenylalanine. The retained sequence is limited to the CDR3, 51 bases, with the frame set at the first base. Results the study describes overall, beyond this receptor: When HLA alleles, especially DR and DQ, strongly co-occurred, TCR associations were difficult to assign to individual alleles. Several of the top co-occurrence clusters appeared to be linked to parvovirus B19, influenza, CMV and Epstein-Barr virus, according to a later analysis. The presence/absence analyses assumed that sequencing depth was roughly uniform across donors, and that assumption may not be true. The authors suggested that the approach could potentially be generalized to other disease states and immunological phenotypes. In an earlier analysis of approximately 600 of the donors, most TCR beta V segments were observed in productive rearrangements about 90% or about 30% of the time, broadly matching IMGT annotations. A later analysis found that most CMV-associated TCR beta chains appeared HLA-restricted, with HLA associations seemingly driven largely by CMV exposure. The earlier analysis of almost 600 of the donors excluded approximately 15 rarely observed V segments, including chromosome 9 orphons, because counts were too low. Specific HLA alleles were associated with 15,000 to 20,000 TCR beta sequences at a false discovery rate of 0.05 in a later analysis. The classifier was reported to diagnose cytomegalovirus status with high specificity and sensitivity in both the original cohort and the validation cohort. Most TCR sequences were observed very rarely across donors, whereas some public TCRs were present in many individuals. HLA typing was unavailable for some donors at each locus, so association tests used only the typed subset. According to a later analysis, TCR association rates differed among HLA loci, with DRB1 alleles showing the most associated TCRs and HLA-C alleles showing the fewest. A later analysis found that HLA-associated TCR beta chains were more clonally expanded and had lower generation probabilities than equally common non-associated chains. A further reported finding was that TCR beta sequences accurately predicted the HLA-A and HLA-B alleles for most subjects in the first cohort. A later genetic analysis reported fewer N-insertions in productive TCRs among donors in an Asian-associated ancestry cluster than the roughly 700-donor mean. V-gene and J-gene trimming of TCR beta chains was associated with a missense DCLRE1C variant in a later genetic analysis, and the association was replicated in an independent cohort. CMV serostatus was the only immune exposure information available for the cohort. Some IMGT-functional V segments, including TRBV6-2 and TRBV6-3, could not be told apart with the 87-base-pair reads, so those segments were excluded. The sequencing pipeline was judged likely to have produced a cluster of highly shared sequence variants as a technical artifact. This cohort had only TCR beta chains sequenced, and the lack of alpha or paired-chain data limited which features could be detected. In the study, roughly 160 TCR beta chains were listed as associated with cytomegalovirus. A few of the identified cytomegalovirus-associated TCR beta chains were confirmed in vitro to be specific for cytomegalovirus antigens. Linkage disequilibrium might explain the correlated functional status among segregating V segments, but an unknown experimental factor could not be ruled out.

The cohort was made up of 650 to 700 healthy bone marrow donors. At the time of sampling, every cohort member was nominally healthy, though immune exposures that went unrecorded were likely present. The donor tested CMV seronegative, placing the donor among the 350 or so seronegative members of the cohort. A peripheral blood sample was provided by each donor, and peripheral blood mononuclear cells were used for TCR beta sequencing. The Qiagen DNeasy Blood Extraction Kit was used to extract genomic DNA from the blood cell samples. The receptor library was made with the immunoSEQ multiplex PCR assay. For the multiplex PCR, a mixture combining 60 forward primers for TCR Vbeta segments and 13 reverse primers for TCR Jbeta segments was used. A multiplex PCR assay on genomic DNA amplified the CDR3 region of rearranged TCR beta genes. The Illumina HiSeq System was used to sequence the amplified TCR beta libraries as 87-base-pair reads. The published analysis was carried out like this. A later analysis counted about 80 million unique TCR beta chains across the 670 or so repertoires, and some 11 million of these chains were shared by at least two donors. Raw reads were error-corrected and collapsed into unique sequences by a nearest-neighbor algorithm in which closely related sequences were merged to remove PCR and sequencing errors. To assign V, D and J gene segments, CDR3 sequences were aligned to IMGT reference sequences. Each retained sequence needed at least a six-nucleotide match to both a V gene segment and a J gene segment. A rearrangement counted as productive if the CDR3 had no stop codons and remained in frame with V and J, and every other rearrangement counted as non-productive. Following IMGT convention, CDR3 was defined as the stretch from the second conserved V-encoded cysteine to the conserved J-encoded phenylalanine. The earlier analysis of 500 to 750 of the donors excluded any sequence lacking an unambiguous match to a single V gene segment. An earlier analysis of 500 to 600 of the donors classified V segments as functional when productive rearrangements were above 56.7% and as segregating when the standard deviation between donors was above 5%. To diagnose cytomegalovirus status from the catalog of TCR beta chain sequences, a statistical classification framework was built. In a later analysis, V and J genes were assigned by comparing TCR nucleotide sequences against IMGT/GENE-DB human TR gene sequences. A later analysis assigned CDR3 sequences and most-parsimonious VDJ recombination scenarios with the TCRdist pipeline. A later analysis defined each TCR beta chain by its CDR3 amino acid sequence plus V-gene family, and excluded reads lacking a unique V-gene family. As a way to deal with suspected cross-contamination and a sequencing artifact, a later analysis dropped approximately 570 nucleotide sequences that were highly shared and had low generation probability. A later analysis calculated a clonal expansion index for each public chain from normalized within-repertoire ranks of inferred template counts. In a later analysis, generation probabilities were computed using a VDJ recombination model fitted to out-of-frame rearrangements, and the results were checked against IGoR. A later analysis scored TCR-TCR, TCR-HLA and TCR-CMV co-occurrence with hypergeometric tests, applying a repertoire-size bias correction to TCR pairs. False discovery rates were estimated in a later analysis by permuting HLA or CMV assignments 20 times. In a later analysis, co-occurring TCRs were grouped using DBSCAN, and TCRdist sequence similarity was added for clustering within HLA-allele-positive subsets. Repertoires with fewer than 30,000 or more than 120,000 public chains, plus five repertoires with anomalous nucleotide sharing, were excluded from co-occurrence clustering. Not all clones reach the TCRdb copy of this immuneACCESS table, which keeps in-frame sequences only. Checked studies attribute under half of the gap to unresolved V genes and leave the rest unexplained. V, J and clone size were drawn from that table, and D and trimming were deduced from the DNA. The sample table holds 150,000 or so clones, of which about 79% were seen once. The ten largest make up less than 0.9% of the sample.

To note about this clone: Its antigen remains unidentified. Base qualities are missing; no much larger clone stands one base away.

Sample: PBMCs. The rearrangement combines TRBV28 with TRBJ2-1; the D gene is perhaps TRBD2, from 6 matching bases. The sequence derives from a female donor in good health and CMV-seronegative. The CDR3 is CASSSRRAGGSYNEQFF. The nucleotides read TGTGCCAGCAGCTCGAGGAGGGCAGGTGGCTCCTACAATGAGCAGTTCTTC.